The present T cell receptor (beta chain) was sequenced within a study of response to subunit inactivated influenza vaccine. The sample holds a few counts of this clonotype. Its antigen is not known. Germline CDR1 is MGHRA and CDR2 is YSYEKL. Trimming took 0 bases from V and 4 from J, leaving 16 bases between them. CDR3 length: 16 amino acids. One entry per CDR3 protein results from TCRdb running MiXCR on the RT-PCR reads. The table records roughly 760,000 distinct CDR3 sequences, less than 25% of them present only once. Findings and caveats of the study: Few additional T cells are recruited per seasonal influenza vaccination, authors suggested.

Sequences were derived from PBMCs from blood, sampled more than 4 days after vaccination. The sequence was collected from a man aged 45-65 years who received an inactivated influenza vaccine. The V gene is TRBV4-1, the J gene TRBJ2-7; D is unclear. CDR3 DNA sequence: TGCGCCAGCAGCCAAGAGTTATTTCCTGAGACTTACGAGCAGTACTTC. This gives the protein CASSQELFPETYEQYF.